This T cell receptor (beta chain) is drawn from a study of shared clonotypes between healthy human individuals. Study results and limitations: Large depth notwithstanding, sorted-subset sequencing proved incomplete by rarefaction.

Notes on this clone: Its specificity is not known.

CDR1 and CDR2 from the germline V gene are SGHNT and YYREEE (reference sequence). The CDR3 is 14 residues long. J gave up 8 bases and V 1 base, and 6 bases lay outside the gene matches. Generated by immunoSEQ multiplex PCR, the TCRdb table keeps only in-frame clones and is missing some. The sample has a few million clones, approximately 94% seen once. The gene calls are TRBV5-4 and TRBJ2-1; the match to TRBD1 covers 7 bases. Specimen: naive CD4+ T cells sorted from blood. Described subset: CD45RA+ positively selected. The TCR comes from a man younger than 35 in good health. The CDR3 region is CASSLRDRADEQFF. CDR3 nucleotides: TGTGCCAGCAGCTTGAGGGACAGAGCCGATGAGCAGTTCTTC.